Below are 18 T cell receptor beta chains sequenced from a single sample in a study of cytomegalovirus exposure and HLA in healthy donors. Amplification used 60 Vbeta primers and 13 Jbeta primers. Some clones are missing from TCRdb's copy, which holds only in-frame ones; the method was immunoSEQ multiplex PCR. The data hold roughly 90,000 clones, with about 73% observed a single time. Sequenced material: PBMCs. The receptors originated from a woman aged 40 to 50 in good health and CMV-seropositive.

The chain has TRBV6-1 and TRBJ1-2; 7 bases are a match to TRBD1. Germline CDR1 and CDR2: MNHNS and SASEGT. Trimming at V came to 6 bases and at J to 2 bases, leaving 3 bases not matched to a gene. The CDR3 extends over 13 amino acids. The CDR3 bases are TGTGCCAGCAGCCAGACAGGGAACTATGGCTACACCTTC. Protein: CASSQTGNYGYTF.

Concerning this clone: An end of the junction differs from the germline gene, which may be a read error. CDR3 loop: CASSLSGADEQFF. CDR3 DNA sequence: TGTGCTAGCAGCTTGTCGGGAGCGGATGAGCAGTTCTTC. The V and J genes are TRBV7-7 and TRBJ2-1, with D tentatively TRBD2 (6 bases). The germline V gene encodes CDR1 SSHAT and CDR2 FNYEAQ (reference sequence). This CDR3 is built from 13 residues.

The chain links TRBV7-2 to TRBJ2-7; TRBD2 matches 11 bases. The J segment lost 1 base and the V segment lost 0 bases, leaving 11 bases of the junction unmatched. The CDR3 has 19 amino acids. Germline V gives CDR1 SGHTA, CDR2 FQGNSA. The CDR3 DNA reads as TGTGCCAGCAGCTTAGCCGGGAGAACCGGGACTAGCGGTTCCTACGAGCAGTACTTC. It is translated as CASSLAGRTGTSGSYEQYF.

Only a few counts were recorded for this clone. V gene TRBV6-1 combines with J gene TRBJ1-2, with D hard to call. Trimming took off 6 bases at V and 8 bases at J, with 7 bases between the two ends. The CDR3 loop spans 10 amino acids. Germline loops: CDR1 MNHNS, CDR2 SASEGT. CDR3 protein: CASSLGGYTF. The DNA of the CDR3 is TGTGCCAGCAGCCTCGGGGGCTACACCTTC.

The J gene is TRBJ2-1, the V gene TRBV7-9, with a tentative D call TRBD1 (6 bases). This CDR3 has 12 amino acids. CDR1 SEHNR and CDR2 FQNEAQ come from the germline V gene (reference sequence). Trimming took off 7 bases at V and 9 bases at J, with 13 bases between the two ends. The CDR3 is CASKQLGGEQFF. CDR3 DNA: TGTGCCAGCAAACAACTAGGGGGTGAGCAGTTCTTC. Full variable domain (remainder filled in from reference TRBV7-9 and TRBJ2-1): DTGVSQNPRHKITKRGQNVTFRCDPISEHNRLYWYRQTLGQGPEFLTYFQNEAQLEKSRLLSDRFSAERPKGSFSTLEIQRTEQGDSAMYLCASKQLGGEQFFGPGTRLTVL.

The chain employs TRBV9 and TRBJ2-5; 9 positions agree with TRBD1. Germline trimming cut 4 bases from V and 4 bases from J; bases unmatched to any gene: 5. The CDR3 runs 14 residues. Germline V gene data show CDR1 as SGDLS and CDR2 as YYNGEE. For the CDR3, the DNA is TGTGCCAGCAGCCTTACAGGGGGCGGAGAGACCCAGTACTTC. This sequence encodes CASSLTGGGETQYF. Full variable domain (remainder filled in from reference TRBV9 and TRBJ2-5): DSGVTQTPKHLITATGQRVTLRCSPRSGDLSVYWYQQSLDQGLQFLIQYYNGEERAKGNILERFSAQQFPDLHSELNLSSLELGDSALYFCASSLTGGGETQYFGPGTRLLVL.

V usage is TRBV5-1 and J usage is TRBJ2-3; D is unclear. The CDR3 has 14 residues. CDR1 SGHRS and CDR2 YFSETQ come from the germline V gene. V gave up 0 bases and J gave up 0 bases, with 5 bases separating them. The CDR3 nucleotides are TGCGCCAGCAGCTTGGGCGGTAGCACAGATACGCAGTATTTT. Translated, it gives CASSLGGSTDTQYF.

The V call is TRBV9, the J call TRBJ2-5; 7 nucleotides align to TRBD2. The end of the DNA fits TRBJ2-7 better, so the J call may be wrong. The germline gives CDR1 SGDLS, CDR2 YYNGEE. The CDR3 has 16 amino acids. In DNA form, the CDR3 reads TGTGCCAGCAGCTCCCGCCCTAGCGGTTACTCCTACGAGCAGTACTTC. Its protein is CASSSRPSGYSYEQYF.

The chain recombines TRBV7-3 with TRBJ2-1; the match to TRBD1 covers 10 bases. This CDR3 has 14 amino acids. Germline V lookup: CDR1 SGHTA, CDR2 FQGTGA. The V gene end was trimmed by 5 bases and the J gene end by 8 bases; junction bases not matched to a gene: 6. The CDR3: CASSQGQGIDEQFF. In nucleotides, the CDR3 is TGTGCCAGCAGCCAGGGACAGGGGATCGATGAGCAGTTCTTC.

This chain joins TRBV7-2 and TRBJ1-1; D perhaps matches TRBD1 (5 bases). The CDR3 contains 15 residues. In germline, CDR1 is SGHTA, CDR2 FQGNSA. V was shortened by 5 bases and J by 5 bases, with 18 bases between the two germline ends. DNA for the CDR3: TGTGCCAGCAGCAAAACGGTGTCGGGGGGGACTGAAGCTTTCTTT. Encoded protein: CASSKTVSGGTEAFF.

J is TRBJ2-5 and V is TRBV7-2; 11 positions match TRBD1. This CDR3 spans 15 amino acids. With V trimmed by 5 bases and J by 4 bases, 6 bases remained unmatched. Germline V gives CDR1 SGHTA, CDR2 FQGNSA. Here the CDR3 reads CASSHGQGARETQYF. The CDR3 DNA reads as TGTGCCAGCAGCCACGGACAGGGGGCGCGAGAGACCCAGTACTTC.

This clone was seen a few times. The same CDR3 can be traced to other DNA sequences in this sample. The rearrangement joins TRBV6-6 to TRBJ2-7, with 8 positions matching TRBD2. V was clipped by 5 bases and J by 0 bases; unmatched bases: 3. The CDR3 consists of 14 residues. CDR1 is MNHNY, CDR2 SVGAGI, per germline (reference sequence). The CDR3 DNA follows: TGTGCCAGCAGTACTAGCGGAAGCTCCTACGAGCAGTACTTC. Translation: CASSTSGSSYEQYF.

V is TRBV28 and J is TRBJ1-4; no clear D. The CDR3 totals 11 residues. Germline-derived CDR1 and CDR2 are MDHEN and SYDVKM. With 3 bases removed from V and 8 bases from J, the gap between germline ends came to 4 bases. In DNA form, the CDR3 reads TGTGCCAGCAGTTTGAGGGAAAAACTGTTTTTT. Translated, it gives CASSLREKLFF.

This clone is medium-sized (0.01 to 0.1%) in the sample. The J gene is TRBJ2-3, the V gene TRBV4-3; 9 bases fit TRBD2. Germline V lookup: CDR1 LGHNA, CDR2 YSLEER. This CDR3 is built from 15 residues. V was clipped by 2 bases and J by 1 base; unmatched bases: 1. DNA of the CDR3: TGCGCCAGCAGCCAAATAGCGGGAGGCACAGATACGCAGTATTTT. It codes for CASSQIAGGTDTQYF.

The V gene is TRBV9, the J gene TRBJ2-1; the D is unclear. Germline lookup yields CDR1 SGDLS and CDR2 YYNGEE. This CDR3 has 16 residues. Trimming shortened V by 3 bases and J by 6 bases, and 19 bases separated the two germline ends. The CDR3 loop is CASSEERVVPSNEQFF. CDR3 nucleotide sequence: TGTGCCAGCAGCGAAGAACGGGTTGTTCCCTCCAATGAGCAGTTCTTC.

The V and J genes are TRBV13 and TRBJ2-3, with 7 positions matching TRBD2. In germline, CDR1 is PRHDT, CDR2 FYEKMQ (reference sequence). The CDR3 has 17 amino acids. After removal of 1 base from V and 4 bases from J, the junction contained 11 bases not matched to a gene. CDR3 sequence reads: CASSLVAGPESADTQYF. For the CDR3, the DNA is TGTGCCAGCAGCTTAGTAGCGGGCCCCGAGAGCGCAGATACGCAGTATTTT.

The V gene is TRBV18, the J gene TRBJ2-7; D is perhaps TRBD1 (5 bases). The germline gives CDR1 KGHSH, CDR2 LQKENI. The CDR3 covers 14 residues. Trimming took off 3 bases at V and 3 bases at J, with 12 bases between the two ends. The DNA for the CDR3 is TGTGCCAGCTCACCGGCGAACAGGATCTACGAGCAGTACTTC. It codes for CASSPANRIYEQYF.

This chain links TRBV10-3 with TRBJ2-7; TRBD2 matches 11 bases. CDR3 size: 14 residues. Germline lookup yields CDR1 ENHRY and CDR2 SYGVKD. V trimming: 10 bases; J trimming: 3 bases; junction bases outside the gene matches: 8. The CDR3 here is CATHPGTSGYEQYF. CDR3 bases: TGTGCCACCCACCCCGGGACTAGCGGCTACGAGCAGTACTTC.